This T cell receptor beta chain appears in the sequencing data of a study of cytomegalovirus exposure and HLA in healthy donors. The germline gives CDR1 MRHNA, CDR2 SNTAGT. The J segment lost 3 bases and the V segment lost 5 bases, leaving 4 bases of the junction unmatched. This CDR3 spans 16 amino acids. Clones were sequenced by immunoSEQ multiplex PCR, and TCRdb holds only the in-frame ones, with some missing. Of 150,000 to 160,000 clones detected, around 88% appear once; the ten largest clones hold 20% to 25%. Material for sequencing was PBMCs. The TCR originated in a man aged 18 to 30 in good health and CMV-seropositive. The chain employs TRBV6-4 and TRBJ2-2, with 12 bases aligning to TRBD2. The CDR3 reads CASSRLAGEDTGELFF. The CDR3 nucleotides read TGTGCCAGCAGTCGACTAGCGGGAGAAGACACCGGGGAGCTGTTTTTT.